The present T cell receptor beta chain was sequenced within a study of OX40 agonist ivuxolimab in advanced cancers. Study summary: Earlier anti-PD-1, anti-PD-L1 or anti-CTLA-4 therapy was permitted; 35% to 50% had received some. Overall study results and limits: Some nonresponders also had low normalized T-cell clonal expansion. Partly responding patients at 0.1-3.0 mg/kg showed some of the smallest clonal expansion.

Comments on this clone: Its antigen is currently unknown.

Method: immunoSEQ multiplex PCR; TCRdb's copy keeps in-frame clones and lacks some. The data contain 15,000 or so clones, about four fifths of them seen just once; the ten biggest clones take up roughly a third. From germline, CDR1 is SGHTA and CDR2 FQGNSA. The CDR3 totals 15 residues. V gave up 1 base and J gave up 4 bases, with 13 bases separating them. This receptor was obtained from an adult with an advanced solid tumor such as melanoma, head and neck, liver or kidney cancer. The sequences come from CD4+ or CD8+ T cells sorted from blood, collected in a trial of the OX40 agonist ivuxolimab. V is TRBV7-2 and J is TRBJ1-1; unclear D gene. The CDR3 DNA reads TGTGCCAGCAGCTTAGATCTGGGCTATGTCACTGAAGCTTTCTTT. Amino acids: CASSLDLGYVTEAFF.